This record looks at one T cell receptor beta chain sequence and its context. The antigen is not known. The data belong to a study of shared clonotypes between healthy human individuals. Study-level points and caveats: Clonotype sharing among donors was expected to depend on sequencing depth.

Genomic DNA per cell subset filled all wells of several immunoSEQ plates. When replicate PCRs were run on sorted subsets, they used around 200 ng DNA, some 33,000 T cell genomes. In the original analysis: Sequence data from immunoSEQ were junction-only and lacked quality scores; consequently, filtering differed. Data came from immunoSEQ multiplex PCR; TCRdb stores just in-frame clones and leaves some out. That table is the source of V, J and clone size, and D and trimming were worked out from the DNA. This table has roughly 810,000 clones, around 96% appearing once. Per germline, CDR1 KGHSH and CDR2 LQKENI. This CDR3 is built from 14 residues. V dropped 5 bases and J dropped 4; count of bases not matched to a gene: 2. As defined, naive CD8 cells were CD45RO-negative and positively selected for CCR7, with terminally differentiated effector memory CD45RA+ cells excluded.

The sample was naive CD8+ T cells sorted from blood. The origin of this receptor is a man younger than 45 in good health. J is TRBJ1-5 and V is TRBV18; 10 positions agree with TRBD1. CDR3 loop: CASSGTGANQPQHF. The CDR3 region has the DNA TGTGCCAGCTCAGGGACAGGGGCAAATCAGCCCCAGCATTTT. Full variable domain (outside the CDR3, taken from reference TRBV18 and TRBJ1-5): NAGVMQNPRHLVRRRGQEARLRCSPMKGHSHVYWYRQLPEEGLKFMVYLQKENIIDESGMPKERFSAEFPKEGPSILRIQQVVRGDSAAYFCASSGTGANQPQHFGDGTRLSIL.